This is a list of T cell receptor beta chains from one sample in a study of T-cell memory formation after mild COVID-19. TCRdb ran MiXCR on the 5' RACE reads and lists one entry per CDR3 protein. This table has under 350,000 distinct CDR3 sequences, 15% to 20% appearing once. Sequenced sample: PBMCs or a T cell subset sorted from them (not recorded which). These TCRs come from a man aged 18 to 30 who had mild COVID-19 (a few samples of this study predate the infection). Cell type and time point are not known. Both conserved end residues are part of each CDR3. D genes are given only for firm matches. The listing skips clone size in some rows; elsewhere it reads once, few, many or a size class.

CDR3: CASIFSLGGNTEAFF
DNA: TGCGCCAGCATCTTCTCGCTTGGGGGGAACACTGAAGCTTTCTTT
V: TRBV4-1
size: NA
D: NA
J: TRBJ1-1

CDR3: CASSSRQNQPQHF
DNA: TGTGCCAGCAGCTCCAGACAGAATCAGCCCCAGCATTTT
V: TRBV7-2
size: NA
D: NA
J: TRBJ1-5

CDR3: CATAAPSSYEQYF
DNA: TGTGCTACGGCGGCTCCCAGCTCCTACGAGCAGTACTTC
V: TRBV12-5
size: few
D: NA
J: TRBJ2-7

CDR3: CATSDSDREGVNEQFF
DNA: TGTGCCACCAGTGACTCAGACAGGGAGGGGGTCAATGAGCAGTTCTTC
V: TRBV24-1
size: many
D: NA
J: TRBJ2-1

CDR3: CAWSRGPNNEQFF
DNA: TGTGCCTGGAGTCGGGGTCCTAACAATGAGCAGTTCTTC
V: TRBV30
size: NA
D: NA
J: TRBJ2-1

CDR3: CASSPDPGMNTEAFF
DNA: TGTGCCAGCAGCCCAGATCCGGGGATGAACACTGAAGCTTTCTTT
V: TRBV7-3
size: few
D: NA
J: TRBJ1-1

CDR3: CASSSQLAGLANTQYF
DNA: TGTGCCAGCAGTTCCCAGTTAGCGGGGCTGGCTAATACGCAGTATTTT
V: TRBV6-5
size: NA
D: TRBD2
J: TRBJ2-3

CDR3: CASSPSRDRAYEQYF
DNA: TGCGCCAGCAGTCCAAGCCGGGACAGGGCCTACGAGCAGTACTTC
V: TRBV23-1
size: NA
D: TRBD1
J: TRBJ2-7

CDR3: CASSQHRVNYGYTF
DNA: TGCGCCAGCAGCCAGCACAGGGTTAACTATGGCTACACCTTC
V: TRBV4-1
size: NA
D: NA
J: TRBJ1-2

CDR3: CASRADCYSGNTIYF
DNA: TGTGCCAGCAGGGCAGACTGTTACTCTGGAAACACCATATATTTT
V: TRBV21-1
size: NA
D: NA
J: TRBJ1-3

CDR3: CASRTGTGDTEAFF
DNA: TGTGCCAGCAGGACCGGGACAGGGGACACTGAAGCTTTCTTT
V: TRBV7-8
size: many
D: TRBD1
J: TRBJ1-1

CDR3: CASTGRERGEKLFF
DNA: TGTGCCAGTACTGGTAGGGAGCGCGGTGAAAAACTGTTTTTT
V: TRBV19
size: few
D: NA
J: TRBJ1-4

CDR3: CASRPSPRLGGNNEQFF
DNA: TGTGCCAGCAGGCCCTCACCTCGTTTAGGGGGAAACAATGAGCAGTTCTTC
V: TRBV28
size: NA
D: NA
J: TRBJ2-1

CDR3: CASSPGGNTIYF
DNA: TGCGCCAGCAGCCCAGGGGGAAACACCATATATTTT
V: TRBV4-3
size: many
D: NA
J: TRBJ1-3

CDR3: CSARDLGQGAHQPQHF
DNA: TGCAGTGCTAGAGATCTGGGACAGGGGGCACATCAGCCCCAGCATTTT
V: TRBV20-1
size: few
D: TRBD1
J: TRBJ1-5

CDR3: CASRRVRNEQFF
DNA: TGTGCCAGCAGGAGGGTAAGGAATGAGCAGTTCTTC
V: TRBV7-9
size: NA
D: NA
J: TRBJ2-1

CDR3: CASSQYTSTDTQYF
DNA: TGCGCCAGCAGCCAGTACACATCCACAGATACGCAGTATTTT
V: TRBV4-1
size: few
D: NA
J: TRBJ2-3

CDR3: CASSQERNLAGGYTQYF
DNA: TGCGCCAGCAGCCAAGAAAGAAATCTAGCGGGGGGTTATACGCAGTATTTT
V: TRBV4-3
size: NA
D: TRBD2
J: TRBJ2-3

CDR3: CSARLGNTEAFF
DNA: TGCAGTGCTAGATTGGGGAACACTGAAGCTTTCTTT
V: TRBV20-1
size: NA
D: NA
J: TRBJ1-1

CDR3: CASSEEAGPPPQHF
DNA: TGTGCCAGCAGTGAAGAGGCGGGGCCCCCGCCCCAGCATTTT
V: TRBV2
size: many
D: NA
J: TRBJ1-5

CDR3: CASTVDQGTGELFF
DNA: TGTGCCAGCACCGTGGACCAGGGAACCGGGGAGCTGTTTTTT
V: TRBV9
size: NA
D: NA
J: TRBJ2-2

CDR3: CASRHPLGMNTEAFF
DNA: TGTGCCAGCAGGCATCCTTTGGGGATGAACACTGAAGCTTTCTTT
V: TRBV27
size: few
D: NA
J: TRBJ1-1

CDR3: CASSYSLAGGLNEQFF
DNA: TGTGCCAGCAGTTACTCGCTAGCGGGGGGCTTGAATGAGCAGTTCTTC
V: TRBV6-6
size: NA
D: TRBD2
J: TRBJ2-1

CDR3: CASSLVGTTLVGELFF
DNA: TGTGCCAGCAGCTTAGTGGGGACTACGTTAGTCGGGGAGCTGTTTTTT
V: TRBV7-3
size: few
D: TRBD2
J: TRBJ2-2

CDR3: CSVRRLNTGELFF
DNA: TGCAGCGTTCGTAGGCTGAACACCGGGGAGCTGTTTTTT
V: TRBV29-1
size: few
D: NA
J: TRBJ2-2

CDR3: CASSGGTAPYNEQFF
DNA: TGCGCCAGCAGCGGCGGGACAGCTCCCTACAATGAGCAGTTCTTC
V: TRBV5-1
size: NA
D: NA
J: TRBJ2-1

CDR3: CASRHTGGTEAFF
DNA: TGTGCCAGCAGACATACAGGGGGCACTGAAGCTTTCTTT
V: TRBV3-1
size: few
D: TRBD1
J: TRBJ1-1

CDR3: CASSYPPGQSYEKLFF
DNA: TGTGCCAGCAGCTACCCACCGGGACAGAGTTACGAAAAACTGTTTTTT
V: TRBV7-9
size: NA
D: TRBD1
J: TRBJ1-4

CDR3: CASRPGLRGGGGETQYF
DNA: TGCGCCAGCAGACCAGGTTTGCGGGGGGGCGGAGGAGAGACCCAGTACTTC
V: TRBV5-1
size: many
D: TRBD2
J: TRBJ2-5

CDR3: CASSWGQGPMYF
DNA: TGTGCCAGCAGCTGGGGACAGGGCCCTATGTATTTT
V: TRBV7-8
size: few
D: TRBD1
J: TRBJ1-3

CDR3: CASSPGFGYGYTF
DNA: TGTGCCAGCAGCCCCGGGTTCGGCTATGGCTACACCTTC
V: TRBV7-8
size: NA
D: NA
J: TRBJ1-2

CDR3: CASSVMGPQHF
DNA: TGTGCCAGCAGCGTCATGGGGCCCCAGCATTTT
V: TRBV9
size: few
D: NA
J: TRBJ1-5